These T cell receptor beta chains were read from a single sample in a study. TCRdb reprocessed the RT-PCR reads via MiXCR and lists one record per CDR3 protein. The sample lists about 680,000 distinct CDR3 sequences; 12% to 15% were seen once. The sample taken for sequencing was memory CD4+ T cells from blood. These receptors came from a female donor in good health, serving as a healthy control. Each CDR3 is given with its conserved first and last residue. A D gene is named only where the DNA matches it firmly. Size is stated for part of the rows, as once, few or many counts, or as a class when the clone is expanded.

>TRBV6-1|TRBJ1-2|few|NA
TGTGCCAGCCGCCCCTCGGGGGGCAGCTATGGCTACACCTTC
CASRPSGGSYGYTF
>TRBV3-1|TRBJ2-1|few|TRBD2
TGTGCCAGCTTTAGCGGGAGCTCCTACAATGAGCAGTTCTTC
CASFSGSSYNEQFF
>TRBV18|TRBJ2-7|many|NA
TGTGCCAGCTCACCTGGCCTAACCTCCTACGAGCAGTACTTC
CASSPGLTSYEQYF
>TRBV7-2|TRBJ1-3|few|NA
TGTGCCAGCAGCGCCACCAATCAGCCTGGAAACACCATATATTTT
CASSATNQPGNTIYF
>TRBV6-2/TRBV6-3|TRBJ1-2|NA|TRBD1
TGTGCCAGCAGGGGGACAGCGGGTCATGGCTACACCTTC
CASRGTAGHGYTF
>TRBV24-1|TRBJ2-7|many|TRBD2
TGTGCCACCAGTGATTTCTCTAGCGGGGTGTACGAGCAGTACTTC
CATSDFSSGVYEQYF
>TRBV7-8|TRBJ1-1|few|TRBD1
TGTGCCAGCAGCCCCGGGACAGCCCTCATGAACACTGAAGCTTTCTTT
CASSPGTALMNTEAFF
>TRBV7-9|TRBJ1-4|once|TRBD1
TGTGCCACCTCCACCGGACAGGGACCTAATGAAAAACTGTTTTTT
CATSTGQGPNEKLFF
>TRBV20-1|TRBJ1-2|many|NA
TGCAGTGCTAGAGATCAGGGGCAGGGATACTATGGCTACACCTTC
CSARDQGQGYYGYTF
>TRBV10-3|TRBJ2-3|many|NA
TGTGCCATCAGAACTAGGGACACAGATACGCAGTATTTT
CAIRTRDTDTQYF
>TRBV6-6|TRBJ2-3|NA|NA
TGTGCCAGCAGCCCACCGCTGGAGAGAGATACGCAGTATTTT
CASSPPLERDTQYF
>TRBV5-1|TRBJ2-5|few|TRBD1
TGCGCCAGCAGCTTCGCGCCGGGACAGGAGGGGGAGACCCAGTACTTC
CASSFAPGQEGETQYF
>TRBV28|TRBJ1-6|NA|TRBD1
TGTGCCAGCAGGGGGACAGGGAAAGCACCCCTCCACTTT
CASRGTGKAPLHF
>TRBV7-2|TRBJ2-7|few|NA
TGTGCCAGCAGCGACCCGGGGATTTCCTACGAGCAGTACTTC
CASSDPGISYEQYF
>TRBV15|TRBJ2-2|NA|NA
TGTGCCACAAGCCCCTTCAGCGCGGCGAACACCGGGGAGCTGTTTTTT
CATSPFSAANTGELFF
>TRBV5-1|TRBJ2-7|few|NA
TGCGCCAGCAGCCGAAGCGGGACACCAACCTACGAGCAGTACTTC
CASSRSGTPTYEQYF
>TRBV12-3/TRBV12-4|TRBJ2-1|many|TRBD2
TGTGCCAGCAGTTACAGGACTAGCAGTGAGCAGTTCTTC
CASSYRTSSEQFF
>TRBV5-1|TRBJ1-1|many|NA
TGCGCCAGCAGCTCCCTTCAAGGACAGACCGACACTGAAGCTTTCTTT
CASSSLQGQTDTEAFF
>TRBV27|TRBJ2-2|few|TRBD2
TGTGCCAGCAGTTTACTAGCGGGAGTATCCGGGGAGCTGTTTTTT
CASSLLAGVSGELFF
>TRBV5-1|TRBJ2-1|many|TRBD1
TGCGCCAGCAGCTTGCAGACAGGGTCCAATGAGCAGTTCTTC
CASSLQTGSNEQFF
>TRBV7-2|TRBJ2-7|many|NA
TGTGCCAGCAGCTTACACGGACAGAACTACGAGCAGTACTTC
CASSLHGQNYEQYF
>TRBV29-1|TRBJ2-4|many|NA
TGCAGCGTTATAATCGGCGCCAAAAACATTCAGTACTTC
CSVIIGAKNIQYF
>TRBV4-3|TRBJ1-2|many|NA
TGCGCCAGCAGCCAGACCCTGGACGTAGCTAACTATGGCTACACCTTC
CASSQTLDVANYGYTF
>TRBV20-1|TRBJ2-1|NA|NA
TGCAGTGCTAGAGGCGGCCACAATGAGCAGTTCTTC
CSARGGHNEQFF
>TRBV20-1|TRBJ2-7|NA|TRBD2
TGCAGTGCACCTCCGGGACTAGCGGGCCACGAGCAGTACTTC
CSAPPGLAGHEQYF
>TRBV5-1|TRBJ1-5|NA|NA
TGCGCCAGCAGCTTGTGGGGTCAAAATCAGCCCCAGCATTTT
CASSLWGQNQPQHF
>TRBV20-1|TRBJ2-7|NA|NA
TGCAGTGCTAGAGGTTTAAAGGGGCGATCTCGGGAGCAGTACTTC
CSARGLKGRSREQYF
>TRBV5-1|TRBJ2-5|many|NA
TGCGCCAGCAGCTTGGAACGGACTGAAGAGACCCAGTACTTC
CASSLERTEETQYF
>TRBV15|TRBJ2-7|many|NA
TGTGCCACCAGCGATCGACGACTAGTTTACGAGCAGTACTTC
CATSDRRLVYEQYF
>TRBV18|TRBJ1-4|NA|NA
TGTGCCAGCTCACCTCAGACAAGGCCCTCTTCTAATGAAAAACTGTTTTTT
CASSPQTRPSSNEKLFF
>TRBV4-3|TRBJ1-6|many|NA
TGCGCCAGCAGCCAAGATACGCGTCGATCACCCCTCCACTTT
CASSQDTRRSPLHF
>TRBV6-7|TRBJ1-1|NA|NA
TGTGCCAGCAGGTTGACAGGAGTGAACACTGAAGCTTTCTTT
CASRLTGVNTEAFF
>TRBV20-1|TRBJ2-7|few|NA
TGCAGTGCTAGTGGCGGGATTAACTCCTACGAGCAGTACTTC
CSASGGINSYEQYF
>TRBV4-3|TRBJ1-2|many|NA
TGCGCCAGCAGCCAAGCAGAGACAGGCGCCAACTATGGCTACACCTTC
CASSQAETGANYGYTF
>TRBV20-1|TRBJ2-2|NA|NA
TGCAGTGCTAGAGAACGATCAGGGGAGCTGTTTTTT
CSARERSGELFF
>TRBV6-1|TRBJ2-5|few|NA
TGTGCCAGCAGTGAACTAGGACAGACCCAGTACTTC
CASSELGQTQYF
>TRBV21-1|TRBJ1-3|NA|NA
TGTGCCAGCGTGCAGGGATGGAAAAACACCATATATTTT
CASVQGWKNTIYF
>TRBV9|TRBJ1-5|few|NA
TGTGCCAGCAGCGGATCCGGGACCCCGGTGCAGCCCCAGCATTTT
CASSGSGTPVQPQHF
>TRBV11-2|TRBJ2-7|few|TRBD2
TGTGCCAGCAGCGCAGGACTAGCCCCCGGCGAGCAGTACTTC
CASSAGLAPGEQYF
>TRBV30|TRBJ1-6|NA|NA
TGTGCCTGGAGAGGGGGACCTAAGGTAGCCCTCCACTTT
CAWRGGPKVALHF